A selection of T cell receptor beta chains follows, all from one sample in a study of molecular identifiers for immune sequencing clone quantification. TCRdb passed the PCR reads through MiXCR, listing each CDR3 protein once. The sample records about 100,000 distinct CDR3 sequences, roughly a third being singletons. Material for sequencing was naive CD8+ T cells from blood, with Jurkat cell RNA spiked in. The receptors originated from a human donor in good health. Some libraries in this study had Jurkat cell RNA spiked in. Each CDR3 is given with its conserved first and last residue. A D gene is named only where the DNA matches it firmly. Clone size is stated in some rows and not others, as once, few, many or a class when expanded.

>NA|TRBV20-1|TRBJ2-5|TRBD2
CSAPGLAQVSQYF
TGCAGTGCACCAGGACTAGCCCAAGTGTCCCAGTACTTC
>NA|TRBV4-3|TRBJ2-3|NA
CASSQDYGNGTDTQYF
TGCGCCAGCAGCCAAGATTACGGGAACGGCACAGATACGCAGTATTTT
>NA|TRBV4-3|TRBJ1-1|NA
CASSHAGVSTDAFF
TGCGCCAGCAGCCATGCAGGGGTATCGACTGACGCTTTCTTT
>many|TRBV7-6|TRBJ2-5|TRBD1
CASSFNPTGGSGQETQYF
TGTGCCAGCAGCTTCAATCCGACAGGGGGGAGCGGACAAGAGACCCAGTACTTC
>many|TRBV20-1|TRBJ2-3|NA
CSAPTVQASTDTQYF
TGCAGTGCTCCAACGGTCCAAGCTAGCACAGATACGCAGTATTTT
>many|TRBV28|TRBJ1-4|TRBD1
CASSQRQGLEKLFF
TGTGCCAGCAGTCAACGACAGGGGCTGGAAAAACTGTTTTTT
>many|TRBV6-2/TRBV6-3|TRBJ2-3|TRBD2
CASSYLAGGGTDTQYF
TGTGCCAGCAGTTATCTAGCGGGAGGTGGTACAGATACGCAGTATTTT
>many|TRBV12-3/TRBV12-4|TRBJ2-5|NA
CASSLGSVVETQYF
TGTGCCAGCAGTTTAGGTAGCGTCGTAGAGACCCAGTACTTC
>NA|TRBV13|TRBJ2-7|NA
CASSLGPAERYEQYF
TGTGCCAGCAGCTTAGGCCCAGCGGAGAGGTACGAGCAGTACTTC
>many|TRBV28|TRBJ1-5|NA
CASSLLGGHNQPQHF
TGTGCCAGCAGTTTATTGGGGGGACACAATCAGCCCCAGCATTTT
>NA|TRBV13|TRBJ2-5|NA
CASSYRDSLYQEAQYF
TGTGCCAGCAGCTACCGGGACTCCTTGTACCAAGAGGCCCAGTACTTC
>many|TRBV28|TRBJ2-7|NA
CASSFEGSHEQYF
TGTGCCAGCAGTTTTGAGGGGTCCCACGAGCAGTACTTC
>many|TRBV6-6|TRBJ2-7|NA
CASSPTGEQYF
TGTGCCAGCTCCCCAACGGGGGAGCAGTACTTC
>NA|TRBV28|TRBJ2-7|NA
CASSGLGRGYEQYF
TGTGCCAGCAGTGGCCTGGGACGGGGCTACGAGCAGTACTTC
>few|TRBV27|TRBJ2-7|TRBD1
CASGVQGAWEQYF
TGTGCCAGCGGTGTGCAGGGGGCGTGGGAGCAGTACTTC
>many|TRBV15|TRBJ2-3|NA
CATSRADRDIPDTQYF
TGTGCCACCAGCAGAGCCGATCGGGACATACCAGATACGCAGTATTTT
>NA|TRBV4-1|TRBJ2-2|NA
CASSQLGTGEQFF
TGCGCCAGCAGCCAACTGGGTACCGGGGAGCAGTTTTTT
>many|TRBV28|TRBJ2-7|TRBD1
CASRNTGTGPYEQYF
TGTGCCAGCAGAAACACGGGGACAGGGCCCTACGAGCAGTACTTC
>NA|TRBV16|TRBJ2-7|NA
CASSHRHLEQYF
TGTGCCAGCAGCCACAGGCACCTTGAGCAGTACTTC
>NA|TRBV29-1|TRBJ2-7|NA
CSVATYRANEQYF
TGCAGCGTTGCGACTTACAGGGCCAACGAGCAGTACTTC